This section outlines one TCR beta chain sequence together with its context. Its antigen target is currently unknown. No base-level quality is on record; no much larger clone is a single base apart. According to the study, the label for this sample's treatment or condition signals: around 19 received Ad26.COV2.S at low or high dose, single or two shots; roughly 5 received placebo; per-sample allocation not given. Repertoires of vaccine and placebo recipients were sequenced from samples collected on day 63 after the first injection. Cohort 1b enrolled around 24 adults aged 18-55 years at a single site in Boston, USA, between 29 July and 7 August 2020. Ad26.COV2.S was a replication-incompetent adenovirus type 26 vector that expressed a prefusion-stabilized SARS-CoV-2 spike protein derived from the original Wuhan strain. The entry originates in a study of Ad26.COV2.S vaccination and SARS-CoV-2 variants (dated by TCRdb to about 2021). Study-wide context: Donors in the vaccine arm were drawn from COV1001, a phase I-IIa trial of Ad26.COV2.S in healthy adults that was multicentre, randomized, double-blind and placebo-controlled. The specificity and breadth of SARS-CoV-2-reactive T cell receptors after Ad26.COV2.S vaccination were assessed by TCRbeta repertoire sequencing. Blinding of investigators to trial group allocation was maintained during experiments and outcome assessment. The TCR-sequenced set comprised approximately 32 samples: around 20 Ad26.COV2.S vaccine recipients, 5 placebo recipients and 8 SARS-CoV-2 convalescent individuals. Trial participants were randomized into five groups of five, in which low-dose or high-dose Ad26.COV2.S was given once or twice, or placebo was given on both occasions. Dosing of Ad26.COV2.S was intramuscular, at either 5x10^10 or 1x10^11 viral particles, delivered as one shot or as two shots spaced 56 days apart. Beyond this particular receptor, the publication reports: It was noted by the authors that total T cell responses may have been underestimated by the TCR breadth and depth analyses. The study was not powered to compare responses between vaccine doses or regimens. After vaccination, spike-specific CD8+ and CD4+ T cell responses were reported to show substantial breadth. Vaccine and placebo recipients had similar non-spike TCR breadth, a finding consistent with the vaccine containing only spike. Higher spike-specific TCR breadth was observed in Ad26.COV2.S recipients than in placebo recipients (P = 0.0014).

The germline V gene sets CDR1 to SGHNT and CDR2 to YENEEA. Inclusive of the bounding cysteine and phenylalanine, the CDR3 is 13 residues long. The only DNA kept is the CDR3, 39 bases in frame from the first base. The germline V end is reduced by 5 bases and the J end by 6 bases; junction bases left unmatched: 3. The immunoSEQ Assay was used to sequence TCRbeta CDR3 regions. After extraction, genomic DNA underwent amplification by bias-controlled multiplex PCR, followed by high-throughput sequencing. The study's own analysis went as follows. To quantify the absolute abundance of each unique TCRbeta CDR3 region, sequences were collapsed and filtered. T cell fraction was estimated by normalizing TCRbeta template counts to usable DNA, which was measured by amplifying reference genes present in all nucleated cells. Repertoire TCRs were annotated as SARS-CoV-2-specific by exact matching of V gene, CDR3 amino acid sequence and J gene to a known reactive TCR set. The reference SARS-CoV-2 TCR set was obtained from MIRA and was filtered for enrichment in COVID-19-positive ImmuneCODE repertoires, whereby public or cross-reactive TCRs were removed. Using the MIRA antigens, annotated TCRs were further analysed by specific ORF or by position within an ORF. Depth was the summed frequency of annotated unique rearrangements, while breadth was defined as annotated unique rearrangements over total unique productive rearrangements. Group comparisons of TCR breadth used two-sided Wilcoxon rank-sum tests. What TCRdb holds here is the immuneACCESS table cut down to in-frame rearrangements. Part of the clones is not present; checked against another copy, under half of the missing clones reflect an unresolved V gene, and the others are unexplained. V, J and clone size are taken as reported in that table, and D and trimming were inferred from the DNA itself. Present in this sample are some 320,000 clones, approximately 86% of which were seen just once. Clones ranked in the top ten supply more than 1.5% of the sample.

The sequencing here drew on peripheral blood, taken in a trial of Ad26.COV2.S vaccine versus placebo. This clonotype was obtained from a person between 18 and 65 years old who received the Ad26.COV2.S COVID-19 vaccine or a placebo. The rearranged chain carries TRBV11-3 and TRBJ2-3; 9 nucleotides in the junction match TRBD1. Here is the DNA: TGTGCCAGCAGCGGGGACAGGGATGATACGCAGTATTTT. This codes for CASSGDRDDTQYF.